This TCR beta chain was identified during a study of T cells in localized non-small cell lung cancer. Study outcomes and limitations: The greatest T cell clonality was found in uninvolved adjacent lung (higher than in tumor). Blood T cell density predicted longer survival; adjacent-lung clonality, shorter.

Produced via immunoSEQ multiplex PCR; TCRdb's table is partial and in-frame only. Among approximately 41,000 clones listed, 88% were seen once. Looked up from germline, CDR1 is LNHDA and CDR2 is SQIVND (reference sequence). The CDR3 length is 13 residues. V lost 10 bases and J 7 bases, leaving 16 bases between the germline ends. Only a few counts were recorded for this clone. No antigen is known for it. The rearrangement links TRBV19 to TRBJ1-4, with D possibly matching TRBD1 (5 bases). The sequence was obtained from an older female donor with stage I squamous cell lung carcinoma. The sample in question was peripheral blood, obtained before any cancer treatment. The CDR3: CATTLGPSEKLFF. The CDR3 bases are TGTGCCACCACACTGGGGCCGAGTGAAAAACTGTTTTTT. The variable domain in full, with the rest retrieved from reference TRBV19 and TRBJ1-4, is DGGITQSPKYLFRKEGQNVTLSCEQNLNHDAMYWYRQDPGQGLRLIYYSQIVNDFQKGDIAEGYSVSREKKESFPLTVTSAQKNPTAFYLCATTLGPSEKLFFGSGTQLSVL.